Listed below are T cell receptor beta chains from one sample, sequenced in a study of T cell repertoires in cytomegalovirus infection. Each CDR3 protein is one row after TCRdb ran MiXCR on the reads. The table lists about 920,000 distinct CDR3 sequences, around a third of them singletons. These receptors are not linked to any known antigen. Source: cultured CD8+ T cells from PBMCs, taken from culture after CMV antigen stimulation. The receptors shown here come from a human donor in good health (CMV status not recorded). Some clones in this sample may be carry-over from other donors' samples. Both conserved end residues are part of each CDR3. D genes are given only for firm matches. Where a row states a size, it is once, few, many or the class of an expanded clone; other rows omit it.

many	TRBV25-1	-	TRBJ1-4	CASSEYGRNEKLFF	TGTGCCAGCAGTGAATACGGACGAAATGAAAAACTGTTTTTT
-	TRBV6-2/TRBV6-3	TRBD2	TRBJ2-2	CASSYGSAGARTGELFF	TGTGCCAGCAGTTACGGTTCAGCGGGGGCCAGGACCGGGGAGCTGTTTTTT
-	TRBV11-3	-	TRBJ2-2	CASRGWGADGTGELFF	TGTGCCAGCAGGGGATGGGGCGCGGATGGTACCGGGGAGCTGTTTTTT
few	TRBV6-1	-	TRBJ2-5	CASSEEGLRETQYF	TGTGCCAGCAGTGAAGAAGGGCTTAGGGAGACCCAGTACTTC
-	TRBV24-1	-	TRBJ2-3	CATSDLADGLLHSDTQYF	TGTGCCACCAGTGATTTGGCAGATGGACTTCTCCATTCAGATACGCAGTATTTT
few	TRBV12-3/TRBV12-4	-	TRBJ2-2	CASSSQWLAGELFF	TGTGCCAGCAGTAGCCAATGGTTGGCCGGGGAGCTGTTTTTT
-	TRBV7-9	TRBD2	TRBJ2-1	CASSRRGSGGYNEQFF	TGTGCCAGCAGCCGCCGGGGTAGCGGGGGATACAATGAGCAGTTCTTC
many	TRBV7-6	TRBD1	TRBJ1-6	CASSWGEQGASPLHF	TGTGCCAGCAGCTGGGGGGAGCAGGGGGCTTCACCCCTCCACTTT
-	TRBV25-1	TRBD1	TRBJ1-6	CASSPPRDRGRNSPLHF	TGTGCCAGCAGTCCACCGCGGGACAGGGGACGCAATTCACCCCTCCACTTT
-	TRBV7-2	-	TRBJ1-1	CASSLEIHTEAFF	TGTGCCAGCAGCTTAGAGATCCACACTGAAGCTTTCTTT
-	TRBV7-2	-	TRBJ2-1	CASSSFGPGNEQFF	TGTGCCAGCAGCTCGTTCGGGCCCGGCAATGAGCAGTTCTTC
-	TRBV6-5	-	TRBJ2-4	CASSSRQRDIQYF	TGTGCCAGCAGTTCGCGACAGAGGGACATTCAGTACTTC
-	TRBV5-8	TRBD1	TRBJ1-3	CASDRVVWNNTIYF	TGTGCCAGCGACAGGGTGGTCTGGAACAACACCATATATTTT
few	TRBV5-1	-	TRBJ2-3	CASRKGGLPLADTQYF	TGCGCCAGCAGGAAGGGAGGTTTACCCCTGGCAGATACGCAGTATTTT
many	TRBV7-3	TRBD2	TRBJ2-1	CASSLSSGGFNEQFF	TGTGCCAGCAGCTTAAGTAGCGGGGGGTTCAATGAGCAGTTCTTC
-	TRBV29-1	-	TRBJ1-1	CSVGWKQNTEAFF	TGCAGCGTTGGATGGAAACAGAACACTGAAGCTTTCTTT
once	TRBV5-3	-	TRBJ1-4	CASSPFGGAGNGEKLFF	TGTGCCAGCAGCCCTTTCGGGGGCGCGGGTAACGGTGAAAAACTGTTTTTT
-	TRBV27	TRBD1	TRBJ1-4	CASSPTGLSEKLFF	TGTGCCAGCAGTCCGACAGGGTTGAGTGAAAAACTGTTTTTT
-	TRBV7-2	TRBD1	TRBJ1-5	CASSSGTVINQPQHF	TGTGCCAGCAGCTCGGGGACAGTGATCAATCAGCCCCAGCATTTT
few	TRBV7-6	-	TRBJ1-1	CASSSGSDRGVVAEAFF	TGTGCCAGCAGCTCCGGATCGGATAGAGGGGTCGTCGCTGAAGCTTTCTTT
-	TRBV20-1	-	TRBJ2-7	CSARHRDHHTYEQYF	TGCAGTGCTAGACACCGGGACCACCACACCTACGAGCAGTACTTC
-	TRBV6-6	-	TRBJ1-6	CASSYGLTPLHF	TGTGCCAGCAGTTACGGGTTGACACCCCTCCACTTT
-	TRBV10-3	-	TRBJ1-2	CAISDDTNYGYTF	TGTGCCATCAGTGACGATACTAACTATGGCTACACCTTC
few	TRBV6-2/TRBV6-3	-	TRBJ2-3	CASSYSIAQGGTDTQYF	TGTGCCAGCAGTTACTCGATAGCACAGGGTGGCACAGATACGCAGTATTTT
many	TRBV6-4	-	TRBJ2-3	CASSDGGGPDTQYF	TGTGCCAGCAGTGACGGGGGGGGCCCAGATACGCAGTATTTT
-	TRBV7-9	TRBD1	TRBJ1-5	CASSSGTATDQPQHF	TGTGCCAGCAGCTCGGGGACAGCCACCGATCAGCCCCAGCATTTT
-	TRBV5-6	-	TRBJ1-1	CASSQASLNTEAFF	TGTGCCAGCAGCCAGGCCAGCCTGAACACTGAAGCTTTCTTT
-	TRBV12-3/TRBV12-4	TRBD2	TRBJ2-3	CASSHPWTSGGANTQYF	TGTGCCAGCAGTCATCCCTGGACTAGCGGGGGGGCAAATACGCAGTATTTT
-	TRBV11-1	-	TRBJ1-4	CASSLRTDRNEKLFF	TGTGCCAGCAGCTTAAGAACAGACCGGAATGAAAAACTGTTTTTT
-	TRBV5-5	TRBD1	TRBJ1-1	CASSVTPGQDIEAFF	TGTGCCAGCAGCGTAACCCCGGGACAGGACATTGAAGCTTTCTTT
-	TRBV6-2/TRBV6-3	-	TRBJ2-1	CASSGPGTHYNEQFF	TGTGCCAGCAGTGGCCCCGGGACCCACTACAATGAGCAGTTCTTC
many	TRBV7-9	-	TRBJ2-2	CASSFGPNTNTGELFF	TGTGCCAGCAGCTTTGGTCCGAATACGAACACCGGGGAGCTGTTTTTT
-	TRBV27	-	TRBJ1-1	CASAGANTEAFF	TGTGCCAGCGCTGGGGCCAACACTGAAGCTTTCTTT
few	TRBV20-1	TRBD1	TRBJ2-3	CSAGPGQGRPDTQYF	TGCAGTGCTGGACCGGGACAGGGACGGCCAGATACGCAGTATTTT
many	TRBV7-9	-	TRBJ1-5	CASSGRDGQPQHF	TGTGCCAGCAGCGGCCGGGACGGTCAGCCCCAGCATTTT
once	TRBV6-8	-	TRBJ1-3	CASSKGLLDSGPYF	TGTGCCAGCAGTAAGGGCCTCTTAGATTCTGGACCATATTTT
-	TRBV7-8	-	TRBJ2-5	CASSFGLSGARETQYF	TGTGCCAGCAGCTTCGGGCTCAGTGGGGCAAGGGAGACCCAGTACTTC
-	TRBV5-3	-	TRBJ1-2	CASSLFDSNYGYTF	TGTGCCAGCAGCTTATTTGACTCGAACTATGGCTACACCTTC
-	TRBV28	TRBD1	TRBJ1-1	CASRTDRGRATHTEAFF	TGTGCCAGTCGAACGGACAGGGGTAGGGCTACTCACACTGAAGCTTTCTTT
-	TRBV7-6	-	TRBJ2-7	CASRLGGGNEQYF	TGTGCCAGCAGATTAGGAGGGGGGAACGAGCAGTACTTC
few	TRBV4-2	-	TRBJ2-7	CASSQDINSRYEQYF	TGTGCCAGCAGCCAAGATATAAATTCTAGATACGAGCAGTACTTC